This record looks at one T cell receptor beta chain sequence and its context. Its antigen remains unidentified. The data are from a study of T cell responses to AZD1222 COVID-19 vaccine. Study findings and constraints: Spike-spanning, vaccine-associated CD4 TCRs were dominant at 160-218 and 743-854. Mostly white British, mostly female donors; authors suggested clonal diversity may be underestimated.

The V gene's germline CDR1 is SGHRS and CDR2 YFSETQ. This CDR3 is built from 15 residues. Trimming pared 0 bases from V and 0 bases from J, leaving 6 bases between. Assay: immunoSEQ multiplex PCR; the TCRdb copy retains only in-frame clones and omits some. This sample has about 130,000 clones; more than 70% occur once, and the top ten carry about 10%. The material was peripheral blood, obtained on day 0 of AZD1222 vaccination. The TCR sequence derives from an adult in good health. The rearrangement uses TRBV5-1 and TRBJ1-4; D not certain. The CDR3 spells CASSLVVATNEKLFF. CDR3 coding DNA: TGCGCCAGCAGCTTGGTCGTTGCAACTAATGAAAAACTGTTTTTT.